This T cell receptor beta chain comes out of a study of Ad26.COV2.S vaccination and SARS-CoV-2 variants. As for the study in general: A COV1001 Ad26.COV2.S trial-arm participant provided the sample.

Study findings and constraints: Reported findings describe substantial breadth in spike-specific CD8+ and CD4+ T cell responses following vaccination.

As for treatment: roughly 18 received Ad26.COV2.S at low or high dose, single or two shots; roughly 5 received placebo; per-sample allocation not given. Samples came from day 63 after the first vaccine or placebo injection. V lost 4 bases, J lost 4 bases, and 15 bases lay in between. Germline assignment: CDR1 SGHNT and CDR2 YYREEE (reference sequence). CDR3 length equals 14 residues. Comments on this clone: The antigen remains undetermined.

Clones were read by immunoSEQ multiplex PCR, and TCRdb kept only the in-frame ones, dropping some. The sample holds almost 400,000 clones, over 75% seen once. The chain has TRBV5-4 and TRBJ2-7; the D gene could be TRBD1 or TRBD2 (5 bases each). The sequencing used peripheral blood, collected in a trial of Ad26.COV2.S vaccine versus placebo. The sequence derives from a person aged 18-65 years who received the Ad26.COV2.S COVID-19 vaccine or a placebo. For the CDR3, the DNA is TGTGCCAGCAGCGTCGTTGGGGGAGCGTACGAGCAGTACTTC. As protein: CASSVVGGAYEQYF.